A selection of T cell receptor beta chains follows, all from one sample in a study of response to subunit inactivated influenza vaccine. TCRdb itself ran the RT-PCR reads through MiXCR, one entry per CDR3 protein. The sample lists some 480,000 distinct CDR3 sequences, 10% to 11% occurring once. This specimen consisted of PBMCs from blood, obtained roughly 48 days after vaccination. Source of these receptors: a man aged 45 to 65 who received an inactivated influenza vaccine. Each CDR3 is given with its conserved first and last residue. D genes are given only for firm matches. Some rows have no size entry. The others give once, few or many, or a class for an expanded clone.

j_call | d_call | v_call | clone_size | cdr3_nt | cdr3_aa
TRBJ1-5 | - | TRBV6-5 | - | TGTGCCAGCAGTTTGAATTTTTTCGACCAGCATTTT | CASSLNFFDQHF
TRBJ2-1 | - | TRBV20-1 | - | TGCAGTGCTAGCCGGGCCCCGAGTGAGCAGTTCTTC | CSASRAPSEQFF
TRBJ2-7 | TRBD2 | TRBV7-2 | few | TGTGCCAGCAGCTTAGTGCCTCCGACTAGCGGGAGTATATACGAGCAGTACTTC | CASSLVPPTSGSIYEQYF
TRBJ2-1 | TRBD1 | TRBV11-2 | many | TGTGCCAGCAGGAGCTGGGGGGACAGGGGACACAATGAGCAGTTCTTC | CASRSWGDRGHNEQFF
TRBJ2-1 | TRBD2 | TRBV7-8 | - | TGTGCCAGCAGCTTATCGGGACTAGCGGGCATATACAATGAGCAGTTCTTC | CASSLSGLAGIYNEQFF
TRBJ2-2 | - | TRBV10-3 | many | TGTGCCATGAGACCGTCCGCCGGGGAGCTGTTTTTT | CAMRPSAGELFF
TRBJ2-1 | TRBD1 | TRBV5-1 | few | TGCGCCACCAGGATCGGACAGGGCAATGAGCAGTTCTTC | CATRIGQGNEQFF
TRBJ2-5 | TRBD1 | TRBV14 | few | TGTGCCAGCAGCCAACAGACAGGGTTTGCGAAGACCCAGTACTTC | CASSQQTGFAKTQYF
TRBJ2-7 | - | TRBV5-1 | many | TGCGCCAGCAGCTTGCAGGGCAGGACGGGCGAGCAGTACTTC | CASSLQGRTGEQYF
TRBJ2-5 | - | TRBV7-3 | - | TGTGCCAGCAGCTTAGGTGCAGCCCCTCAAGAGACCCAGTACTTC | CASSLGAAPQETQYF
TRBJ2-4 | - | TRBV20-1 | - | TGCAGTGCCCCAGCAGTAGCCAAAAACATTCAGTACTTC | CSAPAVAKNIQYF
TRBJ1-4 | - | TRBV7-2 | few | TGTGCCAGCAGGGGGCTCGGGCTAACTAATGAAAAACTGTTTTTT | CASRGLGLTNEKLFF
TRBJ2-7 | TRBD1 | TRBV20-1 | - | TGCAGTGCTAGAAGGGGGACAGGAACCTACGAGCAGTACTTC | CSARRGTGTYEQYF
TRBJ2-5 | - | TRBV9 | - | TGTGCCAGCAGCGTCCGGGGGGCAGAAGAGACCCAGTACTTC | CASSVRGAEETQYF
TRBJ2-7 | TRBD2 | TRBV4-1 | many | TGCGCCAGCAGCCAGGGGGGGGGTTACGAGCAGTACTTC | CASSQGGGYEQYF
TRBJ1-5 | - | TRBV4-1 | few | TGCGCCAGCAGCCAAGCCGCGATGAGTCAGCCCCAGCATTTT | CASSQAAMSQPQHF
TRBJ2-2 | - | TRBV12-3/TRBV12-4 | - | TGTGCCAGCACTCGAACAGAGAACACCGGGGAGCTGTTTTTT | CASTRTENTGELFF
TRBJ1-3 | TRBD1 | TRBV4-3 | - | TGCGCCAGCAGCCAGACCGGGACAGGGTACGGAAACACCATATATTTT | CASSQTGTGYGNTIYF
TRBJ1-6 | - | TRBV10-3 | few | TGTGCCATCAGTGAGCCCAGGGAAAGGAATTCACCCCTCCACTTT | CAISEPRERNSPLHF
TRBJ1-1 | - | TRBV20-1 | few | TGCAGTGCTAGAGACCCGACAGCGTTGGGGGAAGCTTTCTTT | CSARDPTALGEAFF